Presented here are 25 T cell receptor beta chains from one specimen sequenced in a study of T cell responses to AZD1222 COVID-19 vaccine. TCRdb's table, derived via immunoSEQ multiplex PCR, lists solely in-frame clones and lacks some. The sample carries about 150,000 clones, roughly nine tenths recorded once. This specimen was peripheral blood, taken after recovery from COVID-19. The origin of the receptors is an adult who had recovered from COVID-19.

V usage is TRBV28 and J usage is TRBJ2-4, with no clear D. The CDR3 is 14 amino acids. The V end was cut by 1 base, the J end by 3 bases, with 7 bases between. CDR1 MDHEN and CDR2 SYDVKM come from the germline V gene. The CDR3 is CASSLSGGKNIQYF. In DNA, the CDR3 is TGTGCCAGCAGTTTATCGGGCGGCAAAAACATTCAGTACTTC. The complete variable domain, with remaining parts taken from reference TRBV28 and TRBJ2-4, reads DVKVTQSSRYLVKRTGEKVFLECVQDMDHENMFWYRQDPGLGLRLIYFSYDVKMKEKGDIPEGYSVSREKKERFSLILESASTNQTSMYLCASSLSGGKNIQYFGAGTRLSVL.

The gene calls are TRBV13 and TRBJ2-2; 7 bases align to TRBD1. Losses at the gene ends were 9 bases for V and 1 base for J; bases not matched to a gene: 8. The germline gives CDR1 PRHDT, CDR2 FYEKMQ (reference sequence). The CDR3 covers 15 residues. The CDR3 region is CASTGAGQNTGELFF. In DNA, the CDR3 is TGTGCCAGTACAGGGGCTGGTCAGAACACCGGGGAGCTGTTTTTT.

This chain joins TRBV4-1 and TRBJ2-3; 11 positions agree with TRBD2. Trimming took 4 bases from V and 4 from J; bases not matched to a gene: 7. The CDR3 consists of 16 residues. Looked up from germline, CDR1 is MGHRA and CDR2 is YSYEKL. CDR3 protein: CASSPTTSGGSDTQYF. The DNA for the CDR3 is TGCGCCAGCAGCCCCACTACTAGCGGGGGATCAGATACGCAGTATTTT.

This clone was counted a few times. The V call is TRBV19, the J call TRBJ1-6, with D perhaps TRBD1 (6 bases). V was pared by 10 bases and J by 10 bases, with 17 bases between. CDR1 and CDR2 (germline): LNHDA, SQIVND (reference sequence). The CDR3 is 13 residues long. The CDR3 DNA sequence: TGTGCCACCAGACGAGGCAGGGGATCACCCCTCCACTTT. This codes for CATRRGRGSPLHF.

The rearrangement uses TRBV5-5 and TRBJ2-5; D gene unclear. This CDR3 has 12 amino acids. V lost 0 bases to trimming and J lost 4 bases, with 4 bases between them. CDR1 is SGHKS and CDR2 is YYEKEE in the germline V gene (reference sequence). The CDR3 DNA reads as TGTGCCAGCAGCTTGGCGGCAGAGACCCAGTACTTC. This gives the protein CASSLAAETQYF.

This clone was seen only a few times. The V and J genes are TRBV7-9 and TRBJ2-7; D remains ambiguous. From germline, CDR1 is SEHNR and CDR2 FQNEAQ (reference sequence). This CDR3 is built from 14 residues. Trimming removed 2 bases from V and 0 bases from J, with 8 bases in between. CDR3 protein: CASSLNAVSYEQYF. CDR3 nucleotide sequence: TGTGCCAGCAGCTTAAATGCGGTCTCCTACGAGCAGTACTTC.

This chain connects TRBV6-2 or TRBV6-3 to TRBJ1-4; D remains ambiguous. Germline V gene lookup returns CDR1 MNHEY and CDR2 SVGEGT. The CDR3 loop spans 13 amino acids. V lost 2 bases to trimming and J lost 8 bases, with 9 bases between them. The CDR3 sequence: CASSYPPPEKLFF. Written as DNA, the CDR3 is TGTGCCAGCAGTTACCCCCCTCCGGAAAAACTGTTTTTT.

This chain links TRBV7-9 with TRBJ1-3; no definite D call. V was trimmed by 0 bases and J by 0 bases, leaving 9 bases between them. The CDR3 loop spans 16 amino acids. Germline V lookup: CDR1 SEHNR, CDR2 FQNEAQ (reference sequence). CDR3 sequence: CASSLAVSFSGNTIYF. In DNA form, the CDR3 reads TGTGCCAGCAGCTTAGCCGTGAGTTTCTCTGGAAACACCATATATTTT.

Written as DNA, the CDR3 is TGCAGCGTTGGACAGGACGGCACAGATACGCAGTATTTT. This sequence encodes CSVGQDGTDTQYF. The chain uses TRBV29-1 and TRBJ2-3; maybe TRBD1 (6 bases). This CDR3 contains 13 residues. V was clipped by 4 bases and J by 1 base, with 9 bases between them. CDR1 is SQVTM, CDR2 ANQGSEA, per germline.

The chain uses TRBV14 and TRBJ1-2; no firm D call. CDR1 is SGHDN and CDR2 is FVKESK in the germline V gene. V was shortened by 1 base and J by 4 bases, with 13 bases between the two germline ends. The CDR3 runs 15 residues. This CDR3 reads CASSQGPRVSYGYTF. CDR3 nucleotides: TGTGCCAGCAGCCAAGGGCCGAGGGTTTCCTATGGCTACACCTTC.

The chain joins TRBV7-6 to TRBJ2-2; TRBD2 matches 12 bases. Trimming cost V 5 bases and J 0 bases; bases outside gene matches: 7. Germline-derived CDR1 and CDR2 are SGHVS and FNYEAQ. The CDR3 totals 18 residues. As DNA, the CDR3 is TGTGCCAGCAGCCAAACGACTAGCGGGGGAGCGAACACCGGGGAGCTGTTTTTT. Translating it yields CASSQTTSGGANTGELFF.

Only a few counts were recorded for this clone. The chain has TRBV27 and TRBJ2-7; D is undetermined. Germline CDR1 reads MNHEY; CDR2 reads SMNVEV (reference sequence). The ends were cut back, 2 bases at V and 5 bases at J, with 13 bases in the middle. This CDR3 comprises 14 residues. The CDR3 coding sequence is TGTGCCAGCAGTTTAAGTTCTGGTTGGGACGAGCAGTACTTC. Its protein product is CASSLSSGWDEQYF.

This chain links TRBV29-1 with TRBJ2-7, with TRBD2 identical over 7 bases. CDR1 and CDR2 (germline): SQVTM, ANQGSEA. The length of the CDR3 is 15 residues. The V and J ends lost 1 base and 5 bases, in that order; junction bases with no gene match: 11. CDR3 region: CSVEVGLDGIHEQYF. In nucleotides, the CDR3 is TGCAGCGTTGAAGTTGGACTAGACGGCATCCACGAGCAGTACTTC.

V is TRBV19 and J is TRBJ2-3, with 15 bases fitting TRBD2. The V gene's germline CDR1 is LNHDA and CDR2 SQIVND (reference sequence). Trimming took 5 bases from V and 2 from J; bases not matched to a gene: 5. CDR3 length equals 17 residues. CDR3: CASSPWTSGGATDTQYF. DNA for the CDR3: TGTGCCAGTAGTCCATGGACTAGCGGGGGGGCCACAGATACGCAGTATTTT. The full variable domain, completed using reference TRBV19 and TRBJ2-3, is DGGITQSPKYLFRKEGQNVTLSCEQNLNHDAMYWYRQDPGQGLRLIYYSQIVNDFQKGDIAEGYSVSREKKESFPLTVTSAQKNPTAFYLCASSPWTSGGATDTQYFGPGTRLTVL.

The rearrangement uses TRBV19 and TRBJ1-5; D remains unclear. Germline V CDR1 and CDR2: LNHDA, SQIVND (reference sequence). Deletions cut 7 bases from V and 11 bases from J, with 24 bases between. The CDR3 has 15 residues. Here the CDR3 DNA reads TGTGCCAGTACCCCCTCTCCATTCAGCGTTGGGGCCCAGCATTTT. Amino acids: CASTPSPFSVGAQHF.

This clone was counted between two and nine times. This chain uses TRBV28 with TRBJ1-1, with D possibly matching TRBD1 (6 bases). V was cut by 6 bases and J by 0 bases, with 17 bases left in between. The CDR3 has 16 amino acids. The V gene's germline CDR1 is MDHEN and CDR2 SYDVKM. CDR3: CASSLRGGLLNTEAFF. The CDR3 bases are TGTGCCAGCAGCTTGCGAGGGGGGCTCTTGAACACTGAAGCTTTCTTT.

The chain combines TRBV11-3 with TRBJ1-6; unclear D gene. Per the germline V gene, CDR1 is SGHNT and CDR2 is YENEEA. Trimming pared 5 bases from V and 8 bases from J, leaving 10 bases between. The CDR3 consists of 13 residues. The CDR3 region has the DNA TGTGCCAGCAGCCGAGGATCCGATTCACCCCTCCACTTT. It translates to CASSRGSDSPLHF.

This clone came up a few times. The V gene is TRBV7-3, the J gene TRBJ2-2; TRBD2 is a possible D gene (6 bases). Trimming pared 0 bases from V and 8 bases from J, leaving 7 bases between. CDR1 SGHTA and CDR2 FQGTGA come from the germline V gene. There are 13 residues in the CDR3. This chain's CDR3 is CASSLTLAGELFF. In DNA, the CDR3 is TGTGCCAGCAGCTTAACCCTAGCGGGGGAGCTGTTTTTT.

This chain uses TRBV7-8 with TRBJ1-1; TRBD1 is a possible D gene (5 bases). The V end was cut by 7 bases, the J end by 5 bases, with 17 bases between. The germline V gene encodes CDR1 SGHVS and CDR2 FQNEAQ. The CDR3 totals 14 residues. CDR3 loop: CASTLGGARTEAFF. In DNA, the CDR3 is TGTGCCAGCACCCTGGGAGGGGCAAGGACTGAAGCTTTCTTT.

The chain couples TRBV29-1 to TRBJ2-3, with TRBD2 matching 7 bases. The CDR3 runs 15 residues. Germline lookup yields CDR1 SQVTM and CDR2 ANQGSEA. V trimming: 7 bases; J trimming: 0 bases; junction bases outside the gene matches: 10. The CDR3 sequence: CSGQVIAGSTDTQYF. CDR3 sequence (DNA): TGCAGCGGCCAGGTCATAGCGGGCAGCACAGATACGCAGTATTTT.

The genes are TRBV7-8 and TRBJ2-7; TRBD2 agrees at 7 bases. This CDR3 region has 15 residues. J was trimmed by 0 bases and V by 5 bases; bases with no gene match: 7. The germline CDR1 and CDR2 sequences are SGHVS and FQNEAQ. The CDR3 bases are TGTGCCAGCAGCGGTAGCGGGCGGAGCTCCTACGAGCAGTACTTC. Translating it yields CASSGSGRSSYEQYF.

The chain carries TRBV27 and TRBJ1-5, with TRBD1 matching over 7 bases. Unmatched junction bases numbered 6, after V lost 6 bases and J lost 7 bases. This CDR3 contains 13 residues. Germline assignment: CDR1 MNHEY and CDR2 SMNVEV (reference sequence). The CDR3 loop reads CASRGQSGQPQHF. CDR3 coding DNA: TGTGCCAGCAGGGGACAGTCCGGACAGCCCCAGCATTTT.

This chain joins TRBV7-9 and TRBJ1-1; D call uncertain. The germline gives CDR1 SEHNR, CDR2 FQNEAQ (reference sequence). This CDR3 has 14 amino acids. V was cut by 1 base and J by 0 bases, with 6 bases left in between. Here the CDR3 reads CASSLGSMNTEAFF. The CDR3 DNA follows: TGTGCCAGCAGCTTAGGTAGCATGAACACTGAAGCTTTCTTT. Together with reference TRBV7-9 and TRBJ1-1, the CDR3 gives the full variable domain: DTGVSQNPRHKITKRGQNVTFRCDPISEHNRLYWYRQTLGQGPEFLTYFQNEAQLEKSRLLSDRFSAERPKGSFSTLEIQRTEQGDSAMYLCASSLGSMNTEAFFGQGTRLTVV.

Worth noting for this clone: Other DNA sequences in the sample encode the same CDR3. The chain carries TRBV19 and TRBJ2-3; D remains ambiguous. The CDR3 length is 11 residues. CDR1 is LNHDA, CDR2 SQIVND, per germline (reference sequence). With 8 bases removed from V and 6 bases from J, the gap between germline ends came to 9 bases. CDR3: CASSRWDTQYF. In nucleotides, the CDR3 is TGTGCCAGTTCTCGGTGGGATACGCAGTATTTT. Together with reference TRBV19 and TRBJ2-3, the CDR3 gives the full variable domain: DGGITQSPKYLFRKEGQNVTLSCEQNLNHDAMYWYRQDPGQGLRLIYYSQIVNDFQKGDIAEGYSVSREKKESFPLTVTSAQKNPTAFYLCASSRWDTQYFGPGTRLTVL.

The chain carries TRBV18 and TRBJ2-5; the D is unclear. Germline V CDR1 and CDR2: KGHSH, LQKENI. Trimming shortened V by 2 bases and J by 4 bases, and 8 bases separated the two germline ends. This CDR3 comprises 13 residues. The CDR3 DNA sequence: TGTGCCAGCTCACCAGGAGCACTAGAGACCCAGTACTTC. It is translated as CASSPGALETQYF.